The rows below give T cell receptor beta chains drawn from one sample of a study of cytomegalovirus exposure and HLA in healthy donors. Only in-frame clones appear in the TCRdb table, and some are missing; sequencing was by immunoSEQ multiplex PCR. In the table there are 30,000 or so clones, 65% of which are singletons. The sample taken for sequencing was PBMCs. These receptors originate from a man in his forties or fifties in good health and CMV-seropositive. Each CDR3 is given with its conserved first and last residue. The D gene is left open where the match is weak. The size field is filled for only some rows; it gives once, few, many or a size class.

>.|.|TRBJ2-1|TRBV14
TGTGCCAGCAGCCAAGATATCTGGGGGGTTAGCGAGCAGTTCTTC
CASSQDIWGVSEQFF
>once|.|TRBJ1-2|TRBV30
TGTGCCTGGAGTATTCACAGGGATAGTCGGACGGGCTACACCTTC
CAWSIHRDSRTGYTF
>.|.|TRBJ2-7|TRBV10-3
TGTGCCATCAGTGAGAACTTCTACGAGCAGTACTTC
CAISENFYEQYF
>.|.|TRBJ2-5|TRBV27
TGTGCCAGCAGTACGGGTACACAAGAGACCCAGTACTTC
CASSTGTQETQYF
>.|.|TRBJ1-1|TRBV7-2
TGTGCCAGCAGCTTAGCGGCAGCTCGGGTCCGCTTT
CASSLAAARVRF
>.|.|TRBJ2-7|TRBV5-6
TGTGCCAGCAGCTTGAACAGGCACTCCTACGAGCAGTACTTC
CASSLNRHSYEQYF
>.|TRBD2|TRBJ2-7|TRBV11-2
TGTGCCAGCAGCTTAGGGCTAGCGGGGTGGGAGCAGTACTTC
CASSLGLAGWEQYF
>.|TRBD1|TRBJ2-5|TRBV9
TGTGCCAGCAGCCGTTCGGGACAGCAAGAGACCCAGTACTTC
CASSRSGQQETQYF
>.|TRBD1|TRBJ2-1|TRBV4-1
TGCGCCAGCACCCAAGACAGGGGGCTCGGGAATGAGCAGTTCTTC
CASTQDRGLGNEQFF
>.|.|TRBJ1-1|TRBV2
TGTGCCAGCAGCAGGGACATGAACACTGAAGCTTTCTTT
CASSRDMNTEAFF
>.|.|TRBJ2-3|TRBV6-5
TGTGCCAGCAGATCCCTGGGCATAGATACGCAGTATTTT
CASRSLGIDTQYF
>.|.|TRBJ2-7|TRBV7-6
TGTGCCAGCAGCCGATACGGCTACGAGCAGTACTTC
CASSRYGYEQYF
>.|TRBD1|TRBJ2-7|TRBV5-1
TGCGCCAGCAGGGTGGGCGGGACAGGGTTGTACGAGCAGTACTTC
CASRVGGTGLYEQYF
>.|.|TRBJ1-1|TRBV19
TGTGCCAGTAGTATCATCCTGAACACTGAAGCTTTCTTT
CASSIILNTEAFF
>.|.|TRBJ2-1|TRBV9
TGTGCCAGCAGCGTTCAAAATGAGCAGTTCTTC
CASSVQNEQFF
>.|.|TRBJ2-7|TRBV25-1
TGTGCCAGCAGTGAATCCCCCTCGGGGGATATCTACGAGCAGTACTTC
CASSESPSGDIYEQYF
>few|.|TRBJ2-2|TRBV4-2
TGTGCCAGCAGCCAAGGGGAGGTCACCGGGGAGCTGTTTTTT
CASSQGEVTGELFF
>few|.|TRBJ2-3|TRBV9
TGTGCCAGCAGCGTAGGGGGCAGGGGTGTAAGCACAGATACGCAGTATTTT
CASSVGGRGVSTDTQYF
>.|.|TRBJ2-3|TRBV7-3
TGTGCCAGCAGCTTAAGGCAGTACGGGACGCAGTATTTT
CASSLRQYGTQYF
>.|.|TRBJ1-1|TRBV18
TGTGCCAGCTCAGCTATACAGGGTGAATCCACTGAAGCTTTCTTT
CASSAIQGESTEAFF
>.|TRBD2|TRBJ2-5|TRBV5-4
TGTGCCAGCAGCTTAGCTAGCGGGATGGTAGAGACCCAGTACTTC
CASSLASGMVETQYF
>few|TRBD2|TRBJ2-1|TRBV4-3
TGCGCCAGCAGCCAACGCACTAGCGGGGTCTACAATGAGCAGTTCTTC
CASSQRTSGVYNEQFF
>.|.|TRBJ1-1|TRBV5-1
TGCGCCAGCAGCTTGGGGGCAGCCACGAAGACTGAAGCTTTCTTT
CASSLGAATKTEAFF
>.|TRBD1|TRBJ1-1|TRBV5-4
TGTGCCAGCAGCCCACCGGCCTATACAGGGGGCGACACTGAAGCTTTCTTT
CASSPPAYTGGDTEAFF
>.|.|TRBJ1-2|TRBV30
TGTGCCTGGTCCCCAGGGCGAGGCTACACCTTC
CAWSPGRGYTF
>.|.|TRBJ2-7|TRBV29-1
TGCAGCGTCCTTGGGGGCTCACTGGGCTACGAGCAGTACTTC
CSVLGGSLGYEQYF
>.|TRBD1|TRBJ1-1|TRBV6-5
TGTGCCAGCAGTAGGGACAGTATATCGGCTGAAGCTTTCTTT
CASSRDSISAEAFF
>.|.|TRBJ2-1|TRBV28
TGTGCCAGCAGTTTTCCCCGACTCGAGAGCTCCTACAATGAGCAGTTCTTC
CASSFPRLESSYNEQFF
>.|TRBD1|TRBJ2-7|TRBV30
TGTGCCTGTAAACCGACAGGGGCCGTTCTGGGCGAGCAGTACTTC
CACKPTGAVLGEQYF
>.|TRBD1|TRBJ1-1|TRBV5-4
TGTGCCAGCAGCCAGGACAGGCCAGGGGTGAACACTGAAGCTTTCTTT
CASSQDRPGVNTEAFF
>few|TRBD1|TRBJ2-3|TRBV6-5
TGTGCCAGCAGTTACTGGACAGGTAGCACAGATACGCAGTATTTT
CASSYWTGSTDTQYF
>.|TRBD2|TRBJ2-7|TRBV4-3
TGCGCCAGCAGCCACCGGGAGGGGGTCGACTACGAGCAGTACTTC
CASSHREGVDYEQYF
>once|.|TRBJ1-2|TRBV4-1
TGCGCCAGCAGCCATCAGACAGGAAGCTATGGCTACACCTTC
CASSHQTGSYGYTF
>few|.|TRBJ1-1|TRBV18
TGTGCCAGCTCACCACGGAGGTCGGACACTGAAGCTTTCTTT
CASSPRRSDTEAFF
>few|.|TRBJ1-5|TRBV6-5
TGTGCCAGCAGCCCGAGGCTGCTTAGCAATCAGCCCCAGCATTTT
CASSPRLLSNQPQHF
>.|.|TRBJ1-1|TRBV30
TGTGCCTCCGGGGGGCGGTCTCACACTGAAGCTTTCTTT
CASGGRSHTEAFF
>.|.|TRBJ1-1|TRBV14
TGTGCCAGCAGCCAAGTTGGGGCAGGGATCGTGGTCACTGAAGCTTTCTTT
CASSQVGAGIVVTEAFF
>.|.|TRBJ1-4|TRBV5-1
TGCGCCAGCAGCTCTGCAACTAATGAAAAACTGTTTTTT
CASSSATNEKLFF
>.|.|TRBJ2-2|TRBV5-1
TGCGCCAGCAGCTTTAGTCCCGGAGCAGCGAACACCGGGGAGCTGTTTTTT
CASSFSPGAANTGELFF
>once|TRBD1|TRBJ1-5|TRBV2
TGTGCCAGCAAGGGGGCGTACAATCAGCCCCAGCATTTT
CASKGAYNQPQHF
>.|.|TRBJ2-1|TRBV20-1
TGCAGTGCTCCCAAACGCGATGAGCAGTTCTTC
CSAPKRDEQFF
>.|TRBD1|TRBJ1-3|TRBV5-1
TGCGCCAGCAGCTTGATTGACAGGGGCTCGGGAAACACCATATATTTT
CASSLIDRGSGNTIYF
>.|TRBD2|TRBJ2-1|TRBV9
TGTGCCAGCAGCGTAGGGGCGGGGGGGCAGGTGTATGAGCAGTTCTTC
CASSVGAGGQVYEQFF
>few|TRBD1|TRBJ2-7|TRBV18
TGTGCCAGCTCACCACAGGGGACAGGGGGCCGCGAGCAGTACTTC
CASSPQGTGGREQYF
>.|TRBD1|TRBJ2-3|TRBV10-3
TGTGCCACAACAGCGACAGGGGACGGCACAGATACGCAGTATTTT
CATTATGDGTDTQYF
>.|.|TRBJ1-5|TRBV30
TGTGCCTGGAGTGTCAGGACAGTTGAGAGCAATCAGCCCCAGCATTTT
CAWSVRTVESNQPQHF
>.|TRBD2|TRBJ2-5|TRBV5-1
TGCGCCAGCAGCTTGTTGACTAGCGGGCAAGAGACCCAGTACTTC
CASSLLTSGQETQYF
>.|.|TRBJ1-2|TRBV30
TGTGCCTGGATCCGTACCGACATCTATGGCTACACCTTC
CAWIRTDIYGYTF
>.|TRBD1|TRBJ1-2|TRBV30
TGTGCCTGGAGGAGGGACAGGGCGACTAACTATGGCTACACCTTC
CAWRRDRATNYGYTF
>few|TRBD1|TRBJ2-4|TRBV5-6
TGTGCCAGCAGCGGGGGCACAGGGGCAAACATTCAGTACTTC
CASSGGTGANIQYF
>.|.|TRBJ1-1|TRBV5-1
TGCGCCAGCAGCTTGGTCAGGGTAGATACTGAAGCTTTCTTT
CASSLVRVDTEAFF
>.|.|TRBJ1-1|TRBV2
TGTGCCAGCAGTGGGCCCGGGAGGGAAGCTTTCTTT
CASSGPGREAFF
>.|.|TRBJ1-1|TRBV11-3
TGTGCCAGCAGCTTAGAAGGGGGGGAAGGTGAAGCTTTCTTT
CASSLEGGEGEAFF
>few|.|TRBJ2-7|TRBV5-8
TGTGCCAGCAGCTTGGTTGGGGACAAGGCTTACGAGCAGTACTTC
CASSLVGDKAYEQYF
>.|TRBD1|TRBJ1-6|TRBV10-3
TGTGCCATCAGTGGGACAGGGGAAAATTCACCCCTCCACTTT
CAISGTGENSPLHF